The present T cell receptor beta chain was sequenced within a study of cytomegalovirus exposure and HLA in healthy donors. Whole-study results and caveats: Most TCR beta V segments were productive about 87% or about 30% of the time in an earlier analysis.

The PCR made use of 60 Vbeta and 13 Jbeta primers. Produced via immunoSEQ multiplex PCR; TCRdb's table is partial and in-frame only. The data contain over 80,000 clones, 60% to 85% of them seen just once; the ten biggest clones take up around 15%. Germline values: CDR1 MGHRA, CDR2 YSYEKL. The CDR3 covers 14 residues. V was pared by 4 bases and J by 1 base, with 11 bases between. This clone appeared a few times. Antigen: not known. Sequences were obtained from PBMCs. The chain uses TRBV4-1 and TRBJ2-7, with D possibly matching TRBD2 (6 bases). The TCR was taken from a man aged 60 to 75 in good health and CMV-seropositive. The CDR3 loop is CASSPDGGSYEQYF. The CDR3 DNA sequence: TGCGCCAGCAGCCCCGATGGGGGGTCCTACGAGCAGTACTTC.